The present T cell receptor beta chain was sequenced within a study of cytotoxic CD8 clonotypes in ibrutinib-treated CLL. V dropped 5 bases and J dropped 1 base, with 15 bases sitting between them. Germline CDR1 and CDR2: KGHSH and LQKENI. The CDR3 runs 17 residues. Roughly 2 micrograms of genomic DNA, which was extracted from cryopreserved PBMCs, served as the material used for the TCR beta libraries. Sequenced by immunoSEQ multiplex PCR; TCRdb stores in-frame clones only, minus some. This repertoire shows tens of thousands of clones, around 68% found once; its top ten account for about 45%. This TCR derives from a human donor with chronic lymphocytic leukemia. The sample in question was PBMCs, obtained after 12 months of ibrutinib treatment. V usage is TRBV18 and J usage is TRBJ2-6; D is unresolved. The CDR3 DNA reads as TGTGCCAGCTCAACCGGCCGAGTCGGGTCTGGGGCCAACGTCCTGACTTTC. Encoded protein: CASSTGRVGSGANVLTF.